This passage covers 2 T cell receptor beta chains from one sample sequenced in a study of T cell responses to AZD1222 COVID-19 vaccine. Sequencing was performed with immunoSEQ multiplex PCR; in TCRdb, only in-frame clones are kept and a portion is missing. The sample contains about 140,000 clones, approximately 92% of which appear only once. This specimen was peripheral blood, taken on day 0 of AZD1222 vaccination. The receptors were sampled from an adult in good health.

The V and J genes are TRBV2 and TRBJ2-1, with 9 bases matching TRBD2. Germline CDR1 SNHLY, CDR2 FYNNEI. CDR3 size: 14 residues. V shed 7 bases and J 4 bases; nucleotides not matched to a gene: 5. The CDR3 is CASIGGRGYNEQFF. The CDR3 nucleotides read TGTGCCAGCATCGGCGGGAGGGGATACAATGAGCAGTTCTTC.

This chain's CDR3 is CASSLGSGNTGELFF. The CDR3 region has the DNA TGTGCCAGCAGCTTAGGATCAGGGAACACCGGGGAGCTGTTTTTT. The rearrangement links TRBV7-2 to TRBJ2-2; D remains ambiguous. V was cut by 1 base and J by 1 base, with 7 bases left in between. Per germline, CDR1 SGHTA and CDR2 FQGNSA. The CDR3 covers 15 residues.